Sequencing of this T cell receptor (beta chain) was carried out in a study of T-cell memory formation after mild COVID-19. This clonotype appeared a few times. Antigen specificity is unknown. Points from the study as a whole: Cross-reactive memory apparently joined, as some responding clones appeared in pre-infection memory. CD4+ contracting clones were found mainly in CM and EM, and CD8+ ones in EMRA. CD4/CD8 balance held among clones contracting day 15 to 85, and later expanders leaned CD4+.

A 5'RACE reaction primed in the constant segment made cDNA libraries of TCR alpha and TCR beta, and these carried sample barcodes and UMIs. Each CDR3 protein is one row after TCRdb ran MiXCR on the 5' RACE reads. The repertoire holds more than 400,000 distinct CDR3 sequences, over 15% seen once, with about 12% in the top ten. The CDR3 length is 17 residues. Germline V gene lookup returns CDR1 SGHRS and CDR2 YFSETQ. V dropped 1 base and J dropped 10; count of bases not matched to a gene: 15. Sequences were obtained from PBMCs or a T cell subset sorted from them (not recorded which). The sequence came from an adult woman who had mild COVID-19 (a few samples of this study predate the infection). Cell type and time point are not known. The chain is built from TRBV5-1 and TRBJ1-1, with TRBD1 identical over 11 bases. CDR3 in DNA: TGCGCCAGCAGCTTGAGCTTGGACAGGGGGCTAGGGGGTGGAGCTTTCTTT. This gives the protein CASSLSLDRGLGGGAFF. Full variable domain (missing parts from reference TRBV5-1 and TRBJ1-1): KAGVTQTPRYLIKTRGQQVTLSCSPISGHRSVSWYQQTPGQGLQFLFEYFSETQRNKGNFPGRFSGRQFSNSRSEMNVSTLELGDSALYLCASSLSLDRGLGGGAFFGQGTRLTVV.